The T cell receptor beta chain under discussion was sequenced for a study of blood T cell repertoires in COVID-19. Study context: From the United States, Italy and Spain came samples of acute and convalescent COVID-19. Sources were T cells, B-cell-depleted T cells, or PBMCs; the material itself was cDNA or gDNA.

V shed 2 bases and J shed 4 bases, with 11 bases lying between them. Germline CDR1 and CDR2: LNHNV and YYDKDF (reference sequence). The CDR3 spans 14 residues. Authors' analysis steps: Counts of nucleated cells, estimated from reference gene primer amplification, were obtained. The protocol was immunoSEQ multiplex PCR, while the TCRdb copy is restricted to in-frame clones and leaves out a portion. Clone size and V and J calls were adopted from that table, with D and trimming inferred from the DNA. The repertoire holds some 150,000 clones, with more than 80% as singletons. The sequencing sample was made of peripheral blood. The source of this sequence is a woman older than 75 in a cohort sampled during active or convalescent COVID-19. The genes are TRBV15 and TRBJ1-2; D unresolved. The DNA for the CDR3 is TGTGCCACCAGCAGACCCCGAAGCGGCTATGGCTACACCTTC. It yields the protein CATSRPRSGYGYTF.